These 12 T cell receptor beta chains originate from one sample sequenced in a study of naive and memory T cell subsets. The study's findings and limits: Especially in CD8 cells, naive repertoires contained a few larger clonotypes, possibly CD45RA-re-expressing memory cells.

The beta constant-region primer was an equimolar mix of two oligonucleotides covering TRBC1 and TRBC2. Ligated cDNA was amplified by four rounds of PCR with nested alpha and beta constant-region primers and SP2. MiXCR was run by TCRdb on the UMI-ligation and nested PCR reads, yielding one entry per CDR3 protein. The data show roughly 92,000 distinct CDR3 sequences, approximately 11% seen once. These receptors have no identified antigens. Source material: naive CD4+ T cells from blood. These receptors came from a human donor in good health.

This clonotype was detected a few times. The rearrangement uses TRBV7-8 and TRBJ2-2; D is unclear. Germline V CDR1 and CDR2: SGHVS, FQNEAQ. Trimming shortened V by 2 bases and J by 4 bases, and 11 bases separated the two germline ends. This CDR3 comprises 15 residues. CDR3: CASSLSGPATGELFF. CDR3 DNA: TGTGCCAGCAGCTTATCCGGGCCCGCCACCGGGGAGCTGTTTTTT.

This clonotype was picked up many times. This chain links TRBV7-2 with TRBJ2-1; D gene ambiguous. The V gene lost 6 bases and the J gene lost 4 bases, with 4 bases spanning the gap. The CDR3 is 11 residues long. CDR1 SGHTA and CDR2 FQGNSA come from the germline V gene. CDR3 residues: CASRSYNEQFF. The CDR3 coding sequence is TGTGCCAGCAGGTCATACAATGAGCAGTTCTTC.

This rearrangement joins TRBV28 to TRBJ2-3, with 7 bases that match TRBD1. Germline loops: CDR1 MDHEN, CDR2 SYDVKM. V lost 2 bases, J lost 0 bases, and 8 bases stayed unmatched. This CDR3 region has 17 residues. CDR3: CASSLAGGRPSTDTQYF. CDR3 nucleotides: TGTGCCAGCAGTTTAGCAGGGGGACGCCCGAGCACAGATACGCAGTATTTT.

The J gene is TRBJ2-1, the V gene TRBV6-2 or TRBV6-3, with 10 positions matching TRBD1. The CDR3 is 16 residues long. With 6 bases clipped from V and 4 bases from J, the junction kept 9 bases outside the gene matches. Germline V lookup: CDR1 MNHEY, CDR2 SVGEGT. The CDR3: CASSQARGQGYNEQFF. The CDR3 DNA sequence: TGTGCCAGCAGCCAAGCCCGGGGACAGGGGTACAATGAGCAGTTCTTC.

The chain carries TRBV28 and TRBJ1-2; D possibly corresponds to TRBD1 (6 bases). The CDR3 is 15 residues long. Trimming stripped 6 bases from V and 0 bases from J, with 14 bases between. Per the germline V gene, CDR1 is MDHEN and CDR2 is SYDVKM. The CDR3 spells CASSYGQPANYGYTF. The CDR3 bases are TGTGCCAGCAGCTATGGACAGCCCGCTAACTATGGCTACACCTTC.

V and J are TRBV12-3 or TRBV12-4 and TRBJ2-7; 11 positions agree with TRBD1. This CDR3 comprises 16 residues. V was clipped by 3 bases and J by 0 bases; unmatched bases: 4. CDR3 nucleotide sequence: TGTGCCAGCAGTTTCTCGGGGACAGGGGGCTCCTACGAGCAGTACTTC. It codes for CASSFSGTGGSYEQYF.

The chain couples TRBV18 to TRBJ2-3; tentatively, D is TRBD1 or TRBD2 (5 bases each). Trimming left V 4 bases short and J 4 bases short, with 15 bases between. This CDR3 is built from 15 residues. The V gene's germline CDR1 is KGHSH and CDR2 LQKENI. The CDR3 nucleotides read TGTGCCAGCTCACTACAGGTGAGGGGACCAGATACGCAGTATTTT. Translation gives CASSLQVRGPDTQYF.

This clonotype was seen many times. This chain joins TRBV7-2 and TRBJ2-6, with D perhaps matching TRBD1 (5 bases). V lost 0 bases and J lost 1, with 16 bases in between. This CDR3 is 19 amino acids long. Germline CDR1 and CDR2: SGHTA and FQGNSA. The CDR3 loop is CASSLARTGSYSGANVLTF. The CDR3 DNA sequence: TGTGCCAGCAGCTTAGCGCGAACAGGATCCTATTCTGGGGCCAACGTCCTGACTTTC.

This clonotype was seen many times. The V call is TRBV7-8, the J call TRBJ2-7, with D uncertain. Germline CDR1 and CDR2: SGHVS and FQNEAQ. The CDR3 is 15 amino acids. Trimming took off 5 bases at V and 2 bases at J, with 16 bases between the two ends. CDR3 sequence (DNA): TGTGCCAGCAGCCCTCGTCTGGGTGGCACCTACGAGCAGTACTTC. Translating gives CASSPRLGGTYEQYF. The full variable domain, in which reference TRBV7-8 and TRBJ2-7 provide the parts outside the CDR3, is GAGVSQSPRYKVAKRGQDVALRCDPISGHVSLFWYQQALGQGPEFLTYFQNEAQLDKSGLPSDRFFAERPEGSVSTLKIQRTQQEDSAVYLCASSPRLGGTYEQYFGPGTRLTVT.

In nucleotides, the CDR3 is TGTGCCAGCAGCGAAGGGGAGGGGGCGGGTGGCTACACCTTC. Amino acids: CASSEGEGAGGYTF. V gene TRBV9 combines with J gene TRBJ1-2, with TRBD1 identical over 7 bases. CDR1 is SGDLS and CDR2 is YYNGEE in the germline V gene. The CDR3 is made up of 14 amino acids. The trim removed 3 bases at V and 7 bases at J, leaving 9 bases unmatched.

The chain has TRBV5-6 and TRBJ1-5; TRBD1 is a possible D gene (5 bases). V was trimmed by 4 bases and J by 3 bases, leaving 11 bases between them. Germline CDR1 SGHDT, CDR2 YYEEEE. CDR3 length equals 14 residues. The CDR3 reads CASSQGVLNQPQHF. CDR3 DNA: TGTGCCAGCAGCCAGGGAGTGCTCAATCAGCCCCAGCATTTT.

This chain connects TRBV7-2 to TRBJ1-5; the D gene is possibly TRBD1 (5 bases). V was trimmed by 5 bases and J by 3 bases, leaving 14 bases between them. This CDR3 has 15 residues. The V gene's germline CDR1 is SGHTA and CDR2 FQGNSA. CDR3 nucleotides: TGTGCCAGCAGCGCAGCCGGACAAGTCAATCAGCCCCAGCATTTT. Its protein product is CASSAAGQVNQPQHF. Looking up the rest from reference TRBV7-2 and TRBJ1-5 gives the full variable domain: GAGVSQSPSNKVTEKGKDVELRCDPISGHTALYWYRQSLGQGLEFLIYFQGNSAPDKSGLPSDRFSAERTGGSVSTLTIQRTQQEDSAVYLCASSAAGQVNQPQHFGDGTRLSIL.